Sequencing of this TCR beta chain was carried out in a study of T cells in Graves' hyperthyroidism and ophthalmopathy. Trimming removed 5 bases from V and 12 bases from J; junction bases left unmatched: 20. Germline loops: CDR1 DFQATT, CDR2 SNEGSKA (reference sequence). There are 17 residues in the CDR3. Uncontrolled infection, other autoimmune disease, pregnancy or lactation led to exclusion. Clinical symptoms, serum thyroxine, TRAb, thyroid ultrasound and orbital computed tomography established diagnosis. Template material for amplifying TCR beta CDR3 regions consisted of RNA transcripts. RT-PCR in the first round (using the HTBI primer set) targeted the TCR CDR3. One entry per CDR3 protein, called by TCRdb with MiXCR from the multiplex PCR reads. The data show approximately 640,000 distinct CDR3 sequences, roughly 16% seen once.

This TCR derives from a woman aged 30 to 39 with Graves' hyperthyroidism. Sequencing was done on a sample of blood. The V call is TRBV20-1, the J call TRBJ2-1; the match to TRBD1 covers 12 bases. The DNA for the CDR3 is TGCAGTGCTCCGGATCCCTCCGGGACAGGGGGCGTAGGGGGGCAGTTCTTC. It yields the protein CSAPDPSGTGGVGGQFF.